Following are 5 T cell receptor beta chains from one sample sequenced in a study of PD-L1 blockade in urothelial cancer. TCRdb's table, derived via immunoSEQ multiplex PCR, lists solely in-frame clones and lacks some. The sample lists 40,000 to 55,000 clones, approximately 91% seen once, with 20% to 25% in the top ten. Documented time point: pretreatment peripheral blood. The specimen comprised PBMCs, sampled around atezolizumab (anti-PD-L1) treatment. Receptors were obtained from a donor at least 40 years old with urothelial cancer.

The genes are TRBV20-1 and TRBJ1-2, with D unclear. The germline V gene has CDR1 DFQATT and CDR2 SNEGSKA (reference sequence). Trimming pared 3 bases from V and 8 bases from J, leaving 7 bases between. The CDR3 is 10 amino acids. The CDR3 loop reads CSAREAGYTF. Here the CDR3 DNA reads TGCAGTGCTAGGGAGGCGGGCTACACCTTC.

In nucleotides, the CDR3 is TGTGCCAGCAGCCACACCACCCCGGGGGAGCAGTTCTTC. Its protein is CASSHTTPGEQFF. The V gene is TRBV11-2, the J gene TRBJ2-1, with D perhaps matching TRBD2 (5 bases). V dropped 5 bases and J dropped 10 bases, with 15 bases sitting between them. This CDR3 contains 13 residues. Germline V gene sequence: CDR1 SGHAT, CDR2 FQNNGV.

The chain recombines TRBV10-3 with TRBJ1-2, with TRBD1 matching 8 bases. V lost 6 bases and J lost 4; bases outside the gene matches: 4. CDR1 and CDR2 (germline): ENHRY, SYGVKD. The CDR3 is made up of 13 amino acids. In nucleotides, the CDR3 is TGTGCCATCAGAGACAGGGGTGGCTATGGCTACACCTTC. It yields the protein CAIRDRGGYGYTF.

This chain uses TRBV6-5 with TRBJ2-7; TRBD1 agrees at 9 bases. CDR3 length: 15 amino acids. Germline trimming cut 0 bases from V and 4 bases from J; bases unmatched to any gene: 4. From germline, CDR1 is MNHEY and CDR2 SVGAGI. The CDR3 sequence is CASSYSGTGSYEQYF. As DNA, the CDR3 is TGTGCCAGCAGTTACTCTGGGACAGGGTCGTACGAGCAGTACTTC.

This CDR3 reads CASSSPGQGRTEAFF. CDR3 nucleotides: TGTGCCAGCAGCTCACCAGGACAGGGGAGGACTGAAGCTTTCTTT. The V call is TRBV11-2, the J call TRBJ1-1, with 9 bases identical to TRBD1. CDR1 and CDR2 (germline): SGHAT, FQNNGV. The trim removed 4 bases at V and 5 bases at J, leaving 8 bases unmatched. The CDR3 consists of 15 residues.